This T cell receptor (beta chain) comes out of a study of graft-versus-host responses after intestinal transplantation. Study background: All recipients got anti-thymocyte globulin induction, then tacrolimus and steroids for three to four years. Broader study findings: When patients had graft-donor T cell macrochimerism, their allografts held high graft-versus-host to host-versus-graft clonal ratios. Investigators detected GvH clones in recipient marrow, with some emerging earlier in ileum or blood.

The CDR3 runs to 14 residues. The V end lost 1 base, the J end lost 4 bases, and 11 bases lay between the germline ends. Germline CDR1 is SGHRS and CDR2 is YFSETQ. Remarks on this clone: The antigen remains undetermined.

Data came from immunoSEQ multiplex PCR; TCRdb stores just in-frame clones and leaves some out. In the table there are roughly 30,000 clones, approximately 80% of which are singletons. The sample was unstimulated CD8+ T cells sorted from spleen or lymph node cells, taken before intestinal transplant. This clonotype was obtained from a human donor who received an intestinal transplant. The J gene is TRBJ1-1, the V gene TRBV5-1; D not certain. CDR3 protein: CASSLSGEATEAFF. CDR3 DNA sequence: TGCGCCAGCAGCTTGAGTGGGGAGGCCACTGAAGCTTTCTTT.